The sequence of this T cell receptor (beta chain) was determined in a study of T cells after yellow fever vaccination. Study findings and constraints: Any FACS-sorted repertoire could hold abundant clonotypes that contaminate it from the bulk population.

This clonotype was found a few times. Its antigen remains unknown. Germline and junction disagree at one end, which may indicate a read error. The 5'RACE template-switching step produced TCR cDNA and added a universal primer site and UMIs. TCRdb processed the 5' RACE reads anew with MiXCR; each CDR3 protein has one entry. Among 510,000 or so distinct CDR3 sequences, about 19% were seen once, and the ten largest hold 14%. The TCR originated in a man aged 25 to 40 who received the YFV17D yellow fever vaccine. The sequencing used PBMCs, collected 15 days after the yellow fever booster vaccination.

CDR3 sequence (DNA): TGTGCCAGCAGCTTAGCAAGCGGACTGGGGGTTAGGTTC. Residues: CASSLASGLGVRF. This sequence joins TRBV7-2 and TRBJ2-7; D might be TRBD1 or TRBD2, each matching 5 bases. This CDR3 has 13 residues. The germline CDR1 and CDR2 sequences are SGHTA and FQGNSA.